This T cell receptor (beta chain) was observed in a study of blood T cell repertoires in COVID-19. Study as a whole: The United States, Italy and Spain supplied acute and convalescent COVID-19 samples. In each case, the material was cDNA or gDNA derived from T cells, B-cell-depleted T cells, or PBMCs.

Per the original data handling: Nucleated cell counts were estimated from reference gene primer amplification. Clones were sequenced by immunoSEQ multiplex PCR, and TCRdb holds only the in-frame ones, with some missing. V, J and clone size are those of that table, while D and trimming were read from the DNA. The sample consists of about 200,000 clones, 86% of them appearing once. This clone was detected a few times. Seattle's cohort entered during active infection and was followed longitudinally. The sample consisted of peripheral blood. This clonotype was obtained from a woman aged 45 to 65 with COVID-19, enrolled during active disease.

The CDR3 here is CASIGRGYTIYF. The CDR3 bases are TGTGCCAGTATTGGCAGGGGTTACACCATATATTTT. The rearrangement joins TRBV19 to TRBJ1-3; maybe TRBD1 (6 bases). Trimming removed 7 bases from V and 8 bases from J, with 12 bases in between. CDR3 size: 12 residues. The germline V gene has CDR1 LNHDA and CDR2 SQIVND (reference sequence).